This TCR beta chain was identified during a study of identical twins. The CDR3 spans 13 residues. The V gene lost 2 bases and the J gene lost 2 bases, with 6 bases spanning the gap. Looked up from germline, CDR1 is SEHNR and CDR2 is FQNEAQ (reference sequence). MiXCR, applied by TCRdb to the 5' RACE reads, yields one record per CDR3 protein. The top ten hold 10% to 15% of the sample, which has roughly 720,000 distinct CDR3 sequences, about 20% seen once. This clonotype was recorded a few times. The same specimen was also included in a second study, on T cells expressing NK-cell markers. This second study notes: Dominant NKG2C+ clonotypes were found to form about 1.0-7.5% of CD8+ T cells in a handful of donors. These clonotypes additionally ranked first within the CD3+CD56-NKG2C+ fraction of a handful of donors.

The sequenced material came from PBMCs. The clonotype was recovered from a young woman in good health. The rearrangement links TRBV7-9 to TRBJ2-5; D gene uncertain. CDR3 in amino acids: CASSLFWQETQYF. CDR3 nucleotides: TGTGCCAGCAGCTTATTCTGGCAAGAGACCCAGTACTTC.